This TCR beta chain was obtained from a study of CD4 T cell repertoires in COVID-19. About the research overall: Relabeled CFSE-low cells, IL-2-expanded for more than 9 days, met spikes from other coronaviruses.

Libraries were prepared by immunoSEQ multiplex PCR; TCRdb keeps only in-frame clonotypes and omits some of them. This repertoire shows more than 65,000 clones, 83% found once; its top ten account for around 0.59%. Samples came from patients recovered from mild-to-severe COVID-19. No culture step preceded sequencing of the ex vivo isolated memory T cells. Germline-derived CDR1 and CDR2 are LNHDA and SQIVND (reference sequence). This CDR3 spans 13 amino acids. The V and J ends lost 8 bases and 7 bases respectively, with 15 bases between them. This receptor was identified in a human donor who had COVID-19. The V and J genes are TRBV19 and TRBJ2-1; D remains unclear. The input for sequencing was CD4+ T cells from peripheral blood, taken after recovery from COVID-19. The CDR3 is CASSILVSNEQFF. Written as DNA, the CDR3 is TGTGCCAGTTCTATACTCGTGTCAAATGAGCAGTTCTTC.